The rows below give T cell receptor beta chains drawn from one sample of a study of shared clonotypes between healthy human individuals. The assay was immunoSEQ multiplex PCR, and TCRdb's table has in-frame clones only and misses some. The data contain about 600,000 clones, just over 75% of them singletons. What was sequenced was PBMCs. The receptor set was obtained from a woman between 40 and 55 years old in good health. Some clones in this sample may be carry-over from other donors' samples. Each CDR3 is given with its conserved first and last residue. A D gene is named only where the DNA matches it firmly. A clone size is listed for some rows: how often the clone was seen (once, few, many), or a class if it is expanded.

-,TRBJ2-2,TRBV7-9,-,TGTGCCAGCAGCTCCCCGGGACTGCAATCCGCCGGGGAGCTGTTTTTT,CASSSPGLQSAGELFF
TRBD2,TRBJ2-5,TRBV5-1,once,TGCGCCAGCAGTCGACTAGCGGGAGCGCAAGAGACCCAGTACTTC,CASSRLAGAQETQYF
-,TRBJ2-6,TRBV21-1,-,TGTGCCAGCATCCCAGGGTCTGGGGCCAACGTCCTGACTTTC,CASIPGSGANVLTF
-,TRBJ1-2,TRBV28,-,TGTGCCAGCAGTTTAAGGGGCAACTATGGCTACACCTTC,CASSLRGNYGYTF
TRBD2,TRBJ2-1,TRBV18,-,TGTGCCAGCTCACCAAGGCCTAGCGGGAGAGGTACGGTTCACAATGAGCAGTTCTTC,CASSPRPSGRGTVHNEQFF
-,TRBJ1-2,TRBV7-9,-,TGTGCCAGCAGCTTGTCAAGTCAGGGCCATGGCTACACCTTC,CASSLSSQGHGYTF
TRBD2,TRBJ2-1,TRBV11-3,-,TGTGCCAGCAGCAGGGGAGCGGGAGATACACTCTACAATGAGCAGTTCTTC,CASSRGAGDTLYNEQFF
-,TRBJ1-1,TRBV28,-,TGTGCCAGCACCTCAAGGGAGGGTGGCACTGAAGCTTTCTTT,CASTSREGGTEAFF
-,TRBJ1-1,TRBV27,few,TGTGCCAGCGTTTCCGGGCTATCCCAAGCTTTCTTT,CASVSGLSQAFF
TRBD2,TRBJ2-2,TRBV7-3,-,TGTGCCAGCAGCTTACTAGCGGGAGACACCGGGGAGCTGTTTTTT,CASSLLAGDTGELFF
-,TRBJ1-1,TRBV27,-,TGTGCCAGCAGCAAGACAGGGAACACTGAAGCTTTCTTT,CASSKTGNTEAFF
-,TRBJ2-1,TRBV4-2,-,TGTGCCAGCAGCCAAGTTTTATGGGGCAGGAATGAGCAGTTCTTC,CASSQVLWGRNEQFF
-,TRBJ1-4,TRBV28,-,TGTGCCAGCAGTCCCCCCGACGCCGAAAAACTGTTTTTT,CASSPPDAEKLFF
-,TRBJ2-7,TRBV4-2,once,TGTGCCAGCAGCCAAGAGGATCGGGGTTTTGGGCAGTACTTC,CASSQEDRGFGQYF
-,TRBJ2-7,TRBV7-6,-,TGTGCCAGCAGCCCCATGGCCGGAGGCCACACCTACGAGCAGTACTTC,CASSPMAGGHTYEQYF
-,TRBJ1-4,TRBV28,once,TGTGCCAGCAAGAGGCCTAATGAAAAACTGTTTTTT,CASKRPNEKLFF
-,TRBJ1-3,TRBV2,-,TGTGCCAGCAGTGGGGGGGCAGGCTCTGGAAACACCATATATTTT,CASSGGAGSGNTIYF
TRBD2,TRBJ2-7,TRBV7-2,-,TGTGCCAGCAGCTTAACTAGCGCGAGCTACGAGCAGTACTTC,CASSLTSASYEQYF
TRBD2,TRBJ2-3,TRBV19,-,TGTGCCAGTAGTAATATGCGGGAGTTCACAGATACGCAGTATTTT,CASSNMREFTDTQYF
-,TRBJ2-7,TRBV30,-,TGTGCCTGGAGCCTACGGGCAGGGACCCCCTACGAGCAGTACTTC,CAWSLRAGTPYEQYF
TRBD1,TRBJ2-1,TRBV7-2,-,TGTGCCAGCAGCGAGACAGGGGGAATCTACAATGAGCAGTTCTTC,CASSETGGIYNEQFF
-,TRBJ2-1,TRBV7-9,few,TGTGCCAGCAGCTCAACTAGTGGGGTTCGCAATGAGCAGTTCTTC,CASSSTSGVRNEQFF
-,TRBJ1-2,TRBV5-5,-,TGTGCCAGCAGCTTGGTCGGAACTCCCCAACTTAACTATGGCTACACCTTC,CASSLVGTPQLNYGYTF
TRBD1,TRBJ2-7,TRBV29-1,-,TGCAGCGTTGAGGGACAGCTGGGTACTCGCGAGCAGTACTTC,CSVEGQLGTREQYF
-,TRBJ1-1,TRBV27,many,TGTGCCAGCAGTCCCATAGCGGGGGCGCGTACTGAAGCTTTCTTT,CASSPIAGARTEAFF
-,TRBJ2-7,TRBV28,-,TGTGCCAGCAGTACCCATCAGATGCAGTACTTC,CASSTHQMQYF
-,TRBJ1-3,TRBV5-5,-,TGTGCCAGCAGCTTGGGTACGGGAAACACCATATATTTT,CASSLGTGNTIYF
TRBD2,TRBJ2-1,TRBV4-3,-,TGCGCCAGCAGCCAAGATCTGCTAGCGGGGTTATACAATGAGCAGTTCTTC,CASSQDLLAGLYNEQFF
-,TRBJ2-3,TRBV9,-,TGTGCCAGCAGCATCGGGCCAGATACGCAGTATTTT,CASSIGPDTQYF
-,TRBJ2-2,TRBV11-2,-,TGTGCCAGCAGTTTCCAGACAGGCTACACCGGGGAGCTGTTTTTT,CASSFQTGYTGELFF
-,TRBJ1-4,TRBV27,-,TGTGCCAGCAGTCGCCGGGATCTCGGTAGAGCTGCAACTAATGAAAAACTGTTTTTT,CASSRRDLGRAATNEKLFF
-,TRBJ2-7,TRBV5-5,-,TGTGCAAGCGGGACCCGGACAGCCGCCGGCTCCTACGAGCAGTACTTC,CASGTRTAAGSYEQYF
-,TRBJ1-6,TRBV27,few,TGTGCCAGCAGTTTAGAGTCTGAATCACCCCTCCACTTT,CASSLESESPLHF
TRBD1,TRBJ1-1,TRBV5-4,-,TGTGCCAGCAGCAATAAGGACAGGGAGAACACTGAAGCTTTCTTT,CASSNKDRENTEAFF
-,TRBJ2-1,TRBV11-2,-,TGTGCCAGCAGCTCCCTCGGGCATAATGAGCAGTTCTTC,CASSSLGHNEQFF
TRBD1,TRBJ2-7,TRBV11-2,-,TGTGCCAGCAGCTTAGAGGGACAGGGTTTCTACGAGCAGTACTTC,CASSLEGQGFYEQYF
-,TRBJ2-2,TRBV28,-,TGTGCCAGCAGACCCCCCCAACGTGCGTACGGGGAGCTGTTTTTT,CASRPPQRAYGELFF
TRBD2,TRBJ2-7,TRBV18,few,TGTGCCAGCTCACCAGTCCTAGCGGGAGTGTACGAGCAGTACTTC,CASSPVLAGVYEQYF
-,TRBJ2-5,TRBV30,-,TGTGCCTGGGCCCCCCGGGACGCAAGAGAGACCCAGTACTTC,CAWAPRDARETQYF
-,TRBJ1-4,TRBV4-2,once,TGTGCCAGCAGCCAGGGAAGGATGCGGCGAACTAATGAAAAACTGTTTTTT,CASSQGRMRRTNEKLFF
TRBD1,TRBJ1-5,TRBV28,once,TGTGCCAGCAGTGTACGGGACAGTAGCAATCAGCCCCAGCATTTT,CASSVRDSSNQPQHF
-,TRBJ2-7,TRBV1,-,TGCACCGGGCTCGGGGACACAGCCTACGAGCAGTACTTC,CTGLGDTAYEQYF
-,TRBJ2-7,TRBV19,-,TGTGCCAGTAGTATACGCACGGACTCAGAGCAGTACTTC,CASSIRTDSEQYF
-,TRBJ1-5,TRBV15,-,TGTGCCACCAGCTCCCAAAGTGGGGTCAGAGTGGGTCAGCCCCAGCATTTT,CATSSQSGVRVGQPQHF
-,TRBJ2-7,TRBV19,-,TGTGCCAGTAGTACAAGCTCCTACGAGCAGTACTTC,CASSTSSYEQYF
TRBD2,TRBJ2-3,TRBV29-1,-,TGCAGCGTTGACCCCCTTTTGGGCGGGAGGGCCGGGGATACGCAGTATTTT,CSVDPLLGGRAGDTQYF
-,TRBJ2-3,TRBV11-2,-,TGTGCCAGCAGCAAAGGGGGGCAGCCTAGCACAGATACGCAGTATTTT,CASSKGGQPSTDTQYF
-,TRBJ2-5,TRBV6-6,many,TGTGCCAGCAGACCTTGGACAGTTTCCCAAGAGACCCAGTACTTC,CASRPWTVSQETQYF
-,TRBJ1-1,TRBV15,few,TGTGCCACCAGCAGGGTGGTCACTGAAGCTTTCTTT,CATSRVVTEAFF
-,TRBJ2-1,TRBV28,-,TGTGCCAGCAGTTTAGGAGGGGGTTATAGCTCCTACAATGAGCAGTTCTTC,CASSLGGGYSSYNEQFF
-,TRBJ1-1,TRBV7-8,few,TGTGCCAGCAGCTTAGCAGGGAGGACTGAAGCTTTCTTT,CASSLAGRTEAFF
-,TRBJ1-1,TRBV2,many,TGTGCCAGCAGTGAATTAGGGGTAGAGAGGAACACTGAAGCTTTCTTT,CASSELGVERNTEAFF
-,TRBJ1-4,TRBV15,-,TGTGCCACCAGCCCCATGCGGGGGAGTGACGAAAAACTGTTTTTT,CATSPMRGSDEKLFF
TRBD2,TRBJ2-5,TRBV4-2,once,TGTGCCAGCAGCCAAGGACTAGCTATCGAGACCCAGTACTTC,CASSQGLAIETQYF
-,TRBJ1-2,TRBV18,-,TGTGCCAGCTCTCCGGACGGGAACTATGGCTACACCTTC,CASSPDGNYGYTF
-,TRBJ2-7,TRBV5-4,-,TGTGCCAGCAGCTTACAGGGTCTCTCCTACGAGCAGTACTTC,CASSLQGLSYEQYF
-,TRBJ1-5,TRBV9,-,TGTGCCAGCAGCGTAGGGCCGGAGGGAGGGGGCAATCAGCCCCAGCATTTT,CASSVGPEGGGNQPQHF
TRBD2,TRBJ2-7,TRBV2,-,TGTGCCAGCAGTGAGCTAGCGGGAGGGCCCTACGAGCAGTACTTC,CASSELAGGPYEQYF
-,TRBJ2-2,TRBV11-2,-,TGTGCCAGCAGCTTTGCTACAGCGAACACCGGGGAGCTGTTTTTT,CASSFATANTGELFF